This T cell receptor beta chain was profiled in a study of blood T cell repertoires in COVID-19. Study summary: The United States, Italy and Spain were the sources of the acute and convalescent COVID-19 samples. PBMCs, B-cell-depleted T cells, or T cells were the source of the cDNA or gDNA that made up the material.

The data were produced by immunoSEQ multiplex PCR, yet TCRdb's version contains in-frame clones alone and is incomplete. The sample consists of over 15,000 clones, around nine tenths of them appearing once. This clone was found once. V lost 5 bases, J lost 8 bases, and 19 bases lay in between. The CDR3 contains 15 residues. Germline CDR1 and CDR2: PRHDT and FYEKMQ (reference sequence). The receptor's source is a human donor in a cohort sampled during active COVID-19. V and J are TRBV13 and TRBJ2-4; tentative D call: TRBD1 (6 bases). The specimen sequenced was peripheral blood. The CDR3 loop reads CASSRDQGLVDIQYF. CDR3 bases: TGTGCCAGCAGCCGGGACCAGGGGCTGGTCGACATTCAGTACTTC.